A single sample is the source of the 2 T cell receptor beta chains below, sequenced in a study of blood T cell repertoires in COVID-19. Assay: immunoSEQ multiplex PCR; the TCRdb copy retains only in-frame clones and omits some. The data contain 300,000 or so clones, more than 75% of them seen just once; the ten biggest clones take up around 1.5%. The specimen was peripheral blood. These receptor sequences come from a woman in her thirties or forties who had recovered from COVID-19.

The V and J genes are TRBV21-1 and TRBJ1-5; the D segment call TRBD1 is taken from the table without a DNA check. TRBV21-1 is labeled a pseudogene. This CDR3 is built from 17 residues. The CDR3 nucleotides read TGTGCCAGCACCCTCCGGGACAGGGAATATAGCAATCAGCCCCAGCATTTT. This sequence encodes CASTLRDREYSNQPQHF.

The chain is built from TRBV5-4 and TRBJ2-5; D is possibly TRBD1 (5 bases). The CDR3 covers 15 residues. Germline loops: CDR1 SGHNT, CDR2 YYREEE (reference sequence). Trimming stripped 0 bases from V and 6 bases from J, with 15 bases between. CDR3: CASSLGGAGIKTQYF. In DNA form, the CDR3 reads TGTGCCAGCAGCTTGGGTGGGGCAGGGATCAAGACCCAGTACTTC.